These T cell receptor beta chains were read from a single sample in a study of blood T cell repertoires in COVID-19. Repertoires were generated with immunoSEQ multiplex PCR, while TCRdb's copy carries only in-frame clones and drops some. The table has about 280,000 clones, roughly 80% seen once; the top ten hold 5%. Sequenced material: PBMCs or T cells enriched from blood (not recorded which). The receptors were sampled from a man aged 40-49 years who had been exposed to COVID-19. Both conserved end residues are part of each CDR3. A D gene is named only where the DNA matches it firmly. Size values are once, few and many counts, or a class for expanded clones, and some rows have none.

13	TRBV30	-	-	TRBJ2-5	TGTGCCTGGAGTTTCTCCTCCCGTGAGACCCAGTACTTC	CAWSFSSRETQYF
14	TRBV6-5	-	-	TRBJ2-5	TGTGCCAGCAGCGGACTATATCCCCAAGAGACCCAGTACTTC	CASSGLYPQETQYF
11	TRBV11-2	-	-	TRBJ1-1	TGTGCCAGCACCTACTGGAGGGAACCTTTCTTT	CASTYWREPFF
14	TRBV4-1	-	-	TRBJ2-7	TGCGCCAGCAGCCAAGGGTTTTTCAGGGACGAGCAGTACTTC	CASSQGFFRDEQYF
15	TRBV28	TRBD2	few	TRBJ2-1	TGTGCCAGCAGTCCGACTAGCGCCCTTTACAATGAGCAGTTCTTC	CASSPTSALYNEQFF
14	TRBV11-2	TRBD1	-	TRBJ2-7	TGTGCCAGCAGCCCCGACGGACAGGCCTACGAGCAGTACTTC	CASSPDGQAYEQYF
14	TRBV21-1	-	-	TRBJ2-7	TGTGCCAGCCGACACAGGCGGGAGCGGGGTGAGCAGTACTTC	CASRHRRERGEQYF
16	TRBV5-1	TRBD1	-	TRBJ2-3	TGCGCCAGCAGCACTACAGGGGATGAGTTCACAGATACGCAGTATTTT	CASSTTGDEFTDTQYF
16	TRBV9	-	-	TRBJ2-2	TGTGCCAGCAGCGTAGTAGTTTCGGCCGGGACCGGGGAGCTGTTTTTT	CASSVVVSAGTGELFF
14	TRBV21-1	-	-	TRBJ2-7	TGTGCCAGCACCCACAGGGCGATAGGGTTGGAGCAGTACTTC	CASTHRAIGLEQYF
15	TRBV9	TRBD1	once	TRBJ2-7	TGTGCCAGCAGCGGGGGACAGGGGCCAGGCTACGAGCAGTACTTC	CASSGGQGPGYEQYF
13	TRBV6-5	TRBD1	-	TRBJ1-2	TGTGCCAGCAGTCACAGGGGGCAGGAAGGCTACACCTTC	CASSHRGQEGYTF
15	TRBV7-3	-	-	TRBJ2-2	TGTGCCAGCAGCTCACAGGGATGGGTCACCGGGGAGCTGTTTTTT	CASSSQGWVTGELFF
15	TRBV7-2	TRBD2	-	TRBJ2-1	TGTGCCAGCATCCCTAGCGGGAGGGCCGACAATGAGCAGTTCTTC	CASIPSGRADNEQFF
14	TRBV18	-	-	TRBJ2-1	TGTGCCAGCTCCCTGGACTCTGTGGGTAATGAGCAGTTCTTC	CASSLDSVGNEQFF
10	TRBV12-3/TRBV12-4	-	-	TRBJ2-1	TGTGCCAGCAGTCAAAATGAGCAGTTCTTC	CASSQNEQFF
15	TRBV3-1/TRBV3-2	-	-	TRBJ2-3	TGTGCCAGCACTCGTAGCGTGTCTAGCACAGATACGCAGTATTTT	CASTRSVSSTDTQYF
15	TRBV6-5	TRBD1	-	TRBJ2-7	TGTGCCAGCTCGTCGCCCGGGACAGGGGTTTACGAGCAGTACTTC	CASSSPGTGVYEQYF
16	TRBV7-3	-	-	TRBJ2-1	TGTGCCAGCAGCGCGGGACCCTACCTCCTGAGCAATGAGCAGTTCTTC	CASSAGPYLLSNEQFF
11	TRBV5-6	-	-	TRBJ2-5	TGTGCCAGCACCTCAGGGGAGACCCAGTACTTC	CASTSGETQYF
14	TRBV19	TRBD1	-	TRBJ1-2	TGTGCCAGTAGTATAGACAGGGGGCGCGACTCCTACACCTTC	CASSIDRGRDSYTF
16	TRBV24-1	-	-	TRBJ2-3	TGTGCCACCACCGGGGGTGGCGGGTCAGTAGAAGATACGCAGTATTTT	CATTGGGGSVEDTQYF
14	TRBV9	-	many	TRBJ1-6	TGTGCCAGCAGCGTCAACTACAGGGAATCACCCCTCCACTTT	CASSVNYRESPLHF
17	TRBV14	-	-	TRBJ2-3	TGTGCCAGCAGCCCGGGCAGGGGGGTACACAGCACAGATACACAGTATTTT	CASSPGRGVHSTDTQYF
15	TRBV11-2	-	-	TRBJ2-1	TGTGCCAGCATGCTATTTTTGGGAGACCACAATGAGCAGTTCTTC	CASMLFLGDHNEQFF
14	TRBV7-9	-	-	TRBJ1-2	TGTGCCAGCAGCTTAGGGCGTGACTTCGGGGGCTACACCTTC	CASSLGRDFGGYTF
15	TRBV6-8	-	few	TRBJ1-4	TGTGCCAGCAGTCTTCCGGGAGAAGGAGATGAAAAACTGTTTTTT	CASSLPGEGDEKLFF
15	TRBV30	TRBD2	-	TRBJ2-1	TGTGCCTGGACCGTTAGCGGGAGGGTGGGCAATGAGCAGTTCTTC	CAWTVSGRVGNEQFF
15	TRBV5-6	TRBD2	-	TRBJ2-5	TGTGCCAGCAGCACCCTAGCGGGAGTTGGGGAGACCCAGTACTTC	CASSTLAGVGETQYF
11	TRBV4-1	-	-	TRBJ2-7	TGCGCCAGCAGCACAGACTACGAGCAGTACTTC	CASSTDYEQYF
16	TRBV27	-	-	TRBJ1-1	TGTGCCAGCAGTCCGCTGGGGTCCCTTCAGGGCACTGAAGCTTTCTTT	CASSPLGSLQGTEAFF
19	TRBV4-2	TRBD2	-	TRBJ2-3	TGTGCCAGCAGCCAAGGGAGCCTAGCGGGAGTTGGAGGCACAGATACGCAGTATTTT	CASSQGSLAGVGGTDTQYF
16	TRBV27	TRBD2	-	TRBJ2-7	TGTGCCAGCTCAACTAGCGGGAGGGCCCCGGGATTCGAGCAGTACTTC	CASSTSGRAPGFEQYF
17	TRBV7-8	TRBD1	-	TRBJ2-7	TGTGCCAGCAGCAGACACGGCCCGGGACAGGGAGCCTACGAGCAGTACTTC	CASSRHGPGQGAYEQYF
14	TRBV11-3	TRBD1	-	TRBJ2-2	TGTGCCAGCAGCAAGGACAGGCTAACCGGGGAGCTGTTTTTT	CASSKDRLTGELFF
15	TRBV4-2	TRBD1	-	TRBJ2-5	TGTGCCAGCAGCCAAGAAGGGGGCAGGGGAGAGACCCAGTACTTC	CASSQEGGRGETQYF
15	TRBV7-6	-	-	TRBJ2-1	TGTGCCAGCAGCTCGGTGCGCGGCACCAAGGATGAGCAGTTCTTC	CASSSVRGTKDEQFF
12	TRBV14	-	-	TRBJ2-3	TGTGCCAGCAGCCCATTGTCTAATACGCAGTATTTT	CASSPLSNTQYF
14	TRBV2	-	-	TRBJ1-5	TGTGCCAGCAGTGAATCAGGTAGCAATCAGCCCCAGCATTTT	CASSESGSNQPQHF
13	TRBV10-1	TRBD1	few	TRBJ1-2	TGCGCCAGCAGTGAGGACAGGGTCGGAGGCTACACCTTC	CASSEDRVGGYTF
15	TRBV11-2	TRBD1	-	TRBJ1-6	TGTGCCAGCAGCTTCACAGGGGGGAAGGGTTCACCCCTCCACTTT	CASSFTGGKGSPLHF
12	TRBV28	-	-	TRBJ1-5	TGTGCCAGCAGTTTATCCATTCAGCCCCAGCATTTT	CASSLSIQPQHF
14	TRBV7-2	-	-	TRBJ2-5	TGTGCCAGCAGCTTAGCGGGGGCAGCCGAGACCCAGTACTTC	CASSLAGAAETQYF
13	TRBV18	-	-	TRBJ2-7	TGTGCCAGCTCACTTGTAGCGGCCTACGAGCAGTACTTC	CASSLVAAYEQYF
12	TRBV24-1	TRBD1	once	TRBJ1-2	TGTGCCACCTCTACAGGGGATTATGGTTACACCTTC	CATSTGDYGYTF
14	TRBV13	-	-	TRBJ1-5	TGTGCCAGCAGCTTACGTCAATCTGGCCAGCCCCAGCATTTT	CASSLRQSGQPQHF
14	TRBV11-1	-	-	TRBJ1-1	TGTGCCAGCGGACCTCAGGGGCAGAGCACTGAAGCTTTCTTT	CASGPQGQSTEAFF
15	TRBV7-2	-	-	TRBJ1-6	TGTGCCAGCAGTCTTCCTGGGGCGGGGATTTCACCCCTCCACTTT	CASSLPGAGISPLHF
16	TRBV4-1	-	-	TRBJ2-1	TGCGCCAGCAGCCAAGATGGAGTGGGCTCCTACAATGAGCAGTTCTTC	CASSQDGVGSYNEQFF
15	TRBV9	-	-	TRBJ1-5	TGTGCCAGCAGCGTAGGAGCCGTGATAGAGCAGCCCCAGCATTTT	CASSVGAVIEQPQHF
14	TRBV10-3	-	-	TRBJ2-2	TGTGCCATCTCTGTGGACTCACTCACCGGGGAGCTGTTTTTT	CAISVDSLTGELFF